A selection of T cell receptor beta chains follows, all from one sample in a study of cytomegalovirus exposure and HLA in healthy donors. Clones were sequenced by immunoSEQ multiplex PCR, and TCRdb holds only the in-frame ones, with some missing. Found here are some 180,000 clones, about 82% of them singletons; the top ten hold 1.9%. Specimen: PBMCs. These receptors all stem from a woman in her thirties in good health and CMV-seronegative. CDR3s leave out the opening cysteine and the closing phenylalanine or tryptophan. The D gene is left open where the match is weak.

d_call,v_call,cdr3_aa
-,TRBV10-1,ASSARRFPYEQY
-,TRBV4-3,ASSQDWLASNEQF
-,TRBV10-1,ASSEPGDTEAF
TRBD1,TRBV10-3,AISAPTGVGTDTQY
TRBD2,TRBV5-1,ASSLTVLAGGSNEQF
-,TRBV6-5,ASSYSRGILSHGYT
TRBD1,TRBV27,ASSLEPPGGARYGYT
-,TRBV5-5,ASSPSPGYTEAF
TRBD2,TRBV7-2,ASSLVVGRTSGYEQY
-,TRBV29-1,SVEGGLAETQY
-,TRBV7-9,ASSLVKSLYNSPLH
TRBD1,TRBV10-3,AISEGQART
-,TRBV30,AWSRIARTDTQY
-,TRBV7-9,ASSRGRSSYEQY
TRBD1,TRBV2,ASREQGPSYEQY
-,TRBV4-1,ASSQGGGEQF
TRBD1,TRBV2,ASSLGQGRVEGYT
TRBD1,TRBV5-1,ASSAPRDRPNTEAF
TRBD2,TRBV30,AWSRTSGGAGEQF
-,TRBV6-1,ASRAGTFYGYT
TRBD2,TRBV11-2,ASSRKIIAGESQETQY
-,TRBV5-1,ASSLLATSTDTQY
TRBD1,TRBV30,AWERLYRDREGTEAF
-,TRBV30,AWTLTVNSPLH
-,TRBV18,ASSPIWEEGYT
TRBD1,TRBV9,ASSVWTGPWGYT
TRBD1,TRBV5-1,ASSRNRGGDTQY
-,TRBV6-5,ASSYWRGPTKNIQY
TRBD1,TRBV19,ASIQGHEGNNEQF
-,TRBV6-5,ASSYSYEGLVDTQY
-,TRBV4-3,ASSQGLLREGELF
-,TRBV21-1,AIRGTRDTQY
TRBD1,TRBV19,ASSMLDREVVGYT
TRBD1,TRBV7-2,ASSSPLDRGLGSPLH
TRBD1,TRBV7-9,ASSGGQGGVPQPQH
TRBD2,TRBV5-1,ASSFDGTTRYNEQF
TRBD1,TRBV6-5,ASSPTRQGTYGYT
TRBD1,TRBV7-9,ASSLRQGASGTEAF
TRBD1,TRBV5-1,ASTLTGDTEAF
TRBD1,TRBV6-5,ASSPLGQNQPQH
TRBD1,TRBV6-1,ASSEATGGPSDTQY
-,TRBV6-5,ASSDGTEAF
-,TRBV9,ASSGHRDRVDTQY
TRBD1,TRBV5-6,ASSSRWTTGFYEQY
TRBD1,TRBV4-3,ASSSGQGPGANVLT
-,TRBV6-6,ASSSGTLTYEQY
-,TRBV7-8,ASSLARIGQRNEKLF
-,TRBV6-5,ASMQDSFYGYT
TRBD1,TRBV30,AWSRTGGGFGYT
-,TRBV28,ASSLPRNSPLH
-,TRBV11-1,ASSSDTRSYNEQF
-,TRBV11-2,ASSLGYRSPNTEAF
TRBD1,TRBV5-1,ASSSTGGTEAF
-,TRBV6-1,ASSRQAEAF
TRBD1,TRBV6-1,ASSEPTGGKMNTEAF
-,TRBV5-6,ASSRAGRSNQPQH